This T cell receptor (beta chain) was captured by sequencing in a study of T cell changes during pregnancy in multiple sclerosis. Trimming left V 5 bases short and J 2 bases short, with 16 bases between. Germline V gene sequence: CDR1 SGHTA, CDR2 FQGNSA. This CDR3 is built from 15 residues. Assay used: immunoSEQ multiplex PCR; TCRdb lists only in-frame clones, some missing. The sample has 30,000 to 40,000 clones; about 95% are singletons. Specimen: CD4+ T cells from peripheral blood mononuclear cells, collected in the second trimester of pregnancy. The chain recombines TRBV7-2 with TRBJ2-7, with D perhaps matching TRBD2 (5 bases). This receptor was identified in a female donor with multiple sclerosis, enrolled in a pregnancy study. The CDR3 reads CASSPEGAGPYEQYF. The CDR3 DNA reads TGTGCCAGCAGCCCCGAGGGCGCGGGTCCCTACGAGCAGTACTTC.